The 2 T cell receptor beta chains listed next were all sequenced from one sample in a study of CXCR3-negative and CXCR3-positive naive CD8 T cells. With UMI labels, 5' RACE was used to prepare the TRB cDNA libraries. TCRdb reprocessed the 5' RACE reads and stores each CDR3 protein as one record, lacking DNA. The sample has about 130,000 distinct CDR3 sequences, and its top ten clones hold 0.29%. Sequencing input: naive CXCR3- CD8+ T cells from blood. Subset meaning: CD45RO-CCR7+CD27+CD95- naive CD8+ T cells lacking CXCR3 (TNR3-). These receptors were taken from a human donor in good health. Some clones in this sample may be carry-over from other donors' samples.

This rearrangement joins TRBV4-3 to TRBJ1-1; TCRdb returns TRBD1, unconfirmable since there is no DNA. The CDR3 runs 15 residues. Looked up from germline, CDR1 is LGHNA and CDR2 is YSLEER. The CDR3 is CASSHRIGENTEAFF.

The chain recombines TRBV5-1 with TRBJ2-7; the TCRdb call, TRBD2, lacks DNA for checking. Germline V gives CDR1 SGHRS, CDR2 YFSETQ. This CDR3 contains 16 residues. This CDR3 is CASSSEGTSGNYEQYF.